Shown below are 20 T cell receptor beta chains from a single sample sequenced in a study of blood T cell repertoires in COVID-19 (dated by TCRdb to about 2020). Library method: the immunoSEQ multiplex PCR assay. TCRdb mirrors the immuneACCESS table, restricted to in-frame sequences. Some clones are absent from its copies; in checked studies, under half trace to an unresolved V gene, and the reason for the others is unknown. The sample has 250,000 to 300,000 clones on record, 88% of them singletons. About 0.8% of the sample belongs to the ten largest clones. Sequences were obtained from peripheral blood. The receptors were sampled from a woman in her thirties with acute or convalescent COVID-19.

The chain is built from TRBV24-1 and TRBJ2-5; D is uncertain. The CDR3 covers 13 residues. V was shortened by 7 bases and J by 7 bases, with 15 bases between the two germline ends. Germline lookup yields CDR1 KGHDR and CDR2 SFDVKD. CDR3 sequence (DNA): TGTGCCACCAGAAACACGTACGATGGGACCCAGTACTTC. Its translation: CATRNTYDGTQYF.

This chain links TRBV19 with TRBJ1-5; D might be TRBD1 (6 bases). Germline V gene sequence: CDR1 LNHDA, CDR2 SQIVND (reference sequence). V was clipped by 8 bases and J by 1 base, with 18 bases between them. This CDR3 contains 16 residues. CDR3 nucleotide sequence: TGTGCCAGTTCTGCGGGGAGGGGGGTAAGCAATCAGCCCCAGCATTTT. Translating it yields CASSAGRGVSNQPQHF. The full variable domain, rest sourced from reference TRBV19 and TRBJ1-5, is DGGITQSPKYLFRKEGQNVTLSCEQNLNHDAMYWYRQDPGQGLRLIYYSQIVNDFQKGDIAEGYSVSREKKESFPLTVTSAQKNPTAFYLCASSAGRGVSNQPQHFGDGTRLSIL.

In this sample, this clone turned up a few times. The J gene is TRBJ2-7, the V gene TRBV25-1, with a possible D match to TRBD1 (6 bases). Germline V gene lookup returns CDR1 MGHDK and CDR2 SYGVNS. Between the trimmed V and J ends, which lost 3 bases and 1 base, there was a span of 16 bases. This CDR3 has 16 residues. The CDR3 DNA is TGTGCCAGCAGTGACACAAACAGGGTCGGGTCCTACGAGCAGTACTTC. Translated, it gives CASSDTNRVGSYEQYF.

On this clone: Other DNA sequences in this sample translate to the same CDR3. The chain carries TRBV15 and TRBJ2-7; D perhaps matches TRBD1 (5 bases). Per germline, CDR1 LNHNV and CDR2 YYDKDF (reference sequence). There are 15 residues in the CDR3. V lost 0 bases to trimming and J lost 2 bases, with 11 bases between them. The CDR3 coding sequence is TGTGCCACCAGCAGAGACAGGGTCGGTGCCTACGAGCAGTACTTC. Its protein is CATSRDRVGAYEQYF.

The V call is TRBV23-1, the J call TRBJ2-7; 11 bases match TRBD1. TRBV23-1 is flagged as an ORF with uncertain function. The V gene end was trimmed by 1 base and the J gene end by 6 bases; junction bases not matched to a gene: 8. The CDR3 sequence is 16 residues long. CDR3 amino acids: CASSQFSRTGGREQYF. CDR3 coding DNA: TGCGCCAGCAGTCAATTTAGCAGGACAGGGGGCCGCGAGCAGTACTTC.

This chain joins TRBV9 and TRBJ2-7; 16 bases map to TRBD2. The ends lost 4 bases at V and 4 bases at J; junction bases unmatched: 11. Germline CDR1 SGDLS, CDR2 YYNGEE. The CDR3 is made up of 18 amino acids. This CDR3 is CASSLGTSGRAYSYEQYF. The DNA of the CDR3 is TGTGCCAGCAGCTTGGGGACTAGCGGGAGGGCCTATTCGTACGAGCAGTACTTC.

The chain combines TRBV7-2 with TRBJ2-3, with 9 bases fitting TRBD2. Trimming at V came to 1 base and at J to 5 bases, leaving 7 bases not matched to a gene. Germline CDR1 is SGHTA and CDR2 is FQGNSA. CDR3 length equals 16 residues. The CDR3 loop is CASSLELAGWVDTQYF. The CDR3, as DNA: TGTGCCAGCAGCTTAGAACTAGCGGGTTGGGTAGATACGCAGTATTTT.

The chain joins TRBV7-6 to TRBJ1-1; 8 nucleotides match TRBD1. From germline, CDR1 is SGHVS and CDR2 FNYEAQ. The CDR3 totals 16 residues. Germline trimming cut 5 bases from V and 0 bases from J; bases unmatched to any gene: 8. The CDR3 protein is CASSPRTGTLNTEAFF. For the CDR3, the DNA is TGTGCCAGCAGCCCGAGGACAGGGACCTTGAACACTGAAGCTTTCTTT.

The rearrangement joins TRBV15 to TRBJ1-2; 7 bases are shared with TRBD1. The germline gives CDR1 LNHNV, CDR2 YYDKDF (reference sequence). The trim removed 5 bases at V and 0 bases at J, leaving 9 bases unmatched. The CDR3 sequence is 16 residues long. This CDR3 is CATSPQGGRSNYGYTF. The CDR3 DNA sequence: TGTGCCACCAGCCCTCAGGGGGGCAGATCTAACTATGGCTACACCTTC. Based on the CDR3 plus reference TRBV15 and TRBJ1-2, the full variable domain is DAMVIQNPRYQVTQFGKPVTLSCSQTLNHNVMYWYQQKSSQAPKLLFHYYDKDFNNEADTPDNFQSRRPNTSFCFLDIRSPGLGDTAMYLCATSPQGGRSNYGYTFGSGTRLTVV.

The chain has TRBV9 and TRBJ2-1; tentative D call: TRBD2 (5 bases). From germline, CDR1 is SGDLS and CDR2 YYNGEE. This CDR3 has 18 residues. With 4 bases removed from V and 0 bases from J, the gap between germline ends came to 20 bases. The CDR3 protein is CASSPRGSSLTSYNEQFF. CDR3 DNA sequence: TGTGCCAGCAGCCCCCGGGGTAGTTCCCTAACCTCCTACAATGAGCAGTTCTTC.

This chain connects TRBV27 to TRBJ1-5; D might be TRBD1 (6 bases). V was clipped by 5 bases and J by 4 bases, with 15 bases between them. The CDR3 totals 15 residues. In germline, CDR1 is MNHEY, CDR2 SMNVEV (reference sequence). DNA for the CDR3: TGTGCCAGCAGTCTCCGGTGGGGGCATAATCAGCCCCAGCATTTT. Translating gives CASSLRWGHNQPQHF.

The CDR3 coding sequence is TGTGCCAGCAGCACACCGGCAGGCGCAGGGGTGGAGGGCTACACCTTC. This encodes CASSTPAGAGVEGYTF. This sequence joins TRBV7-2 and TRBJ1-2, with D possibly matching TRBD1 (6 bases). From germline, CDR1 is SGHTA and CDR2 FQGNSA. CDR3 length equals 16 residues. Trimming shortened V by 5 bases and J by 8 bases, and 24 bases separated the two germline ends.

J is TRBJ1-2 and V is TRBV4-1; possible D gene TRBD1, 5 bases. V lost 2 bases and J lost 7, with 14 bases in between. In germline, CDR1 is MGHRA, CDR2 YSYEKL. The CDR3 extends over 14 amino acids. CDR3 loop: CASSQPTAGAGYTF. DNA of the CDR3: TGCGCCAGCAGCCAACCGACAGCGGGTGCTGGCTACACCTTC.

The chain links TRBV9 to TRBJ2-3, with TRBD2 identical over 9 bases. This CDR3 comprises 17 residues. Germline V CDR1 and CDR2: SGDLS, YYNGEE. With V trimmed by 4 bases and J by 0 bases, 9 bases remained unmatched. The CDR3 spells CASSLPLREGSTDTQYF. The CDR3 coding sequence is TGTGCCAGCAGCCTTCCTTTGCGGGAGGGTAGCACAGATACGCAGTATTTT.

The gene calls are TRBV6-1 and TRBJ2-3, with 7 bases fitting TRBD2. The CDR3 is 16 amino acids. V was pared by 4 bases and J by 2 bases, with 9 bases of the junction left unmatched. In germline, CDR1 is MNHNS, CDR2 SASEGT. Here the CDR3 reads CASSAGDYGNTDTQYF. CDR3 sequence (DNA): TGTGCCAGCAGTGCGGGGGACTATGGGAACACAGATACGCAGTATTTT.

The chain employs TRBV7-2 and TRBJ2-1, with a weak D call TRBD2 (6 bases). Germline assignment: CDR1 SGHTA and CDR2 FQGNSA. With 5 bases removed from V and 2 bases from J, the gap between germline ends came to 13 bases. The CDR3 is made up of 15 amino acids. CDR3 residues: CASSPTGGAYNEQFF. The CDR3 coding sequence is TGTGCCAGCAGCCCCACCGGGGGTGCCTACAATGAGCAGTTCTTC. Variable domain in full (rest from reference TRBV7-2 and TRBJ2-1): GAGVSQSPSNKVTEKGKDVELRCDPISGHTALYWYRQSLGQGLEFLIYFQGNSAPDKSGLPSDRFSAERTGGSVSTLTIQRTQQEDSAVYLCASSPTGGAYNEQFFGPGTRLTVL.

This sequence joins TRBV30 and TRBJ2-7; TRBD1 aligns across 8 bases. Trimming removed 0 bases from V and 6 bases from J; junction bases left unmatched: 4. The germline V gene has CDR1 GTSNPN and CDR2 SVGIG (reference sequence). The CDR3 consists of 13 residues. CDR3 DNA sequence: TGTGCCTGGAGTGTGGACAGGGTCGGCGAGCAGTACTTC. Amino acids: CAWSVDRVGEQYF.

The genes are TRBV7-9 and TRBJ1-4, with D possibly TRBD1 on 6 matching bases. Germline CDR1 is SEHNR and CDR2 is FQNEAQ (reference sequence). With 7 bases removed from V and 8 bases from J, the gap between germline ends came to 14 bases. The CDR3 runs to 13 residues. The CDR3 loop is CASTHRVGEKLFF. The CDR3 bases are TGTGCCAGCACCCACAGGGTTGGGGAAAAACTGTTTTTT.

The CDR3: CASSVELYSGNTIYF. Written as DNA, the CDR3 is TGTGCCAGCAGTGTAGAACTTTACTCTGGAAACACCATATATTTT. This chain links TRBV2 with TRBJ1-3; D uncertain. Germline CDR1 SNHLY, CDR2 FYNNEI. Trimming shortened V by 4 bases and J by 0 bases, and 10 bases separated the two germline ends. The CDR3 sequence is 15 residues long. The whole variable domain, remainder taken from reference TRBV2 and TRBJ1-3, is EPEVTQTPSHQVTQMGQEVILRCVPISNHLYFYWYRQILGQKVEFLVSFYNNEISEKSEIFDDQFSVERPDGSNFTLKIRSTKLEDSAMYFCASSVELYSGNTIYFGEGSWLTVV.

The V call is TRBV6-1, the J call TRBJ2-7, with 14 positions matching TRBD2. This CDR3 has 15 residues. Losses at the gene ends were 3 bases for V and 2 bases for J; bases not matched to a gene: 0. The V gene's germline CDR1 is MNHNS and CDR2 SASEGT. The CDR3 DNA follows: TGTGCCAGCAGTGAGGGACTAGCGGGGGCCTACGAGCAGTACTTC. Translated, it gives CASSEGLAGAYEQYF.